This paragraph reports one TCR beta chain. The assay was immunoSEQ multiplex PCR, and TCRdb's table has in-frame clones only and misses some. The data hold approximately 100,000 clones, with roughly 82% observed a single time. The CDR3 consists of 10 residues. Trimming stripped 4 bases from V and 8 bases from J, with 6 bases between. The germline CDR1 and CDR2 sequences are DFQATT and SNEGSKA (reference sequence). These data originate in a study of blood T cell repertoires in COVID-19. Sequencing used peripheral blood. The rearrangement uses TRBV20-1 and TRBJ1-3; a weak D match, TRBD1 (5 bases). The clonotype originates from a human donor in a cohort sampled during active COVID-19. CDR3 in DNA: TGCAGTGCTAAAGGGGACACCATATATTTT. It translates to CSAKGDTIYF.